Shown below are 26 T cell receptor beta chains from a single sample sequenced in a study of technical replicates of blood from a few donors. Only in-frame clones appear in the TCRdb table, and some are missing; sequencing was by immunoSEQ multiplex PCR. The sample comprises about 62,000 clones, 70% to 90% of which are singletons, and roughly 5.2% rests with the top ten. Sequencing input: PBMCs. The origin of the receptors is a human donor in good health. Some clones in this sample may be carry-over from other donors' samples.

For the CDR3, the DNA is TGTGCCAGCAGCTTAACGGGAAGGGGCACTGAAGCTTTCTTT. The encoded protein is CASSLTGRGTEAFF. The chain employs TRBV7-3 and TRBJ1-1; tentative D call: TRBD1 (5 bases). The CDR3 covers 14 residues. With 0 bases removed from V and 4 bases from J, the gap between germline ends came to 9 bases. In germline, CDR1 is SGHTA, CDR2 FQGTGA.

V and J are TRBV30 and TRBJ2-7; D remains ambiguous. Germline CDR1 is GTSNPN and CDR2 is SVGIG (reference sequence). CDR3 length: 11 residues. Trimming removed 0 bases at V and 3 bases at J, with 3 bases between. CDR3 amino acids: CAWSVIYEQYF. The CDR3 DNA reads as TGTGCCTGGAGTGTTATCTACGAGCAGTACTTC.

The gene calls are TRBV5-6 and TRBJ1-3, with 7 bases identical to TRBD1. This CDR3 spans 17 amino acids. V dropped 3 bases and J dropped 3; count of bases not matched to a gene: 12. Germline V gene lookup returns CDR1 SGHDT and CDR2 YYEEEE. CDR3 amino acids: CASSSTMTGTGGNTIYF. CDR3 in DNA: TGTGCCAGCAGCTCGACAATGACAGGGACGGGTGGAAACACCATATATTTT.

The gene calls are TRBV2 and TRBJ1-2; D is unresolved. V lost 6 bases, J lost 2 bases, and 10 bases lay in between. CDR3 length: 13 amino acids. Germline loops: CDR1 SNHLY, CDR2 FYNNEI. In DNA, the CDR3 is TGTGCCAGCAGGGTCGACAAAAACTATGGCTACACCTTC. Translation gives CASRVDKNYGYTF.

The chain combines TRBV6-6 with TRBJ2-3, with TRBD1 identical over 10 bases. This CDR3 spans 15 amino acids. Trimming removed 2 bases from V and 4 bases from J; junction bases left unmatched: 3. Germline V lookup: CDR1 MNHNY, CDR2 SVGAGI (reference sequence). The chain's CDR3 is CASSYGTGDADTQYF. Here the CDR3 DNA reads TGTGCCAGCAGTTACGGGACAGGGGACGCAGATACGCAGTATTTT.

The chain couples TRBV7-6 to TRBJ2-2, with 8 bases that match TRBD2. The CDR3 is made up of 16 amino acids. Per the germline V gene, CDR1 is SGHVS and CDR2 is FNYEAQ. The ends lost 7 bases at V and 3 bases at J; junction bases unmatched: 10. The CDR3 DNA reads TGTGCCAGCACAAGGACCCGGGGGGGTGACACCGGGGAGCTGTTTTTT. Its protein product is CASTRTRGGDTGELFF.

The chain is built from TRBV2 and TRBJ2-7, with 7 bases fitting TRBD2. V lost 7 bases, J lost 3 bases, and 15 bases stayed unmatched. CDR3 length: 16 amino acids. In germline, CDR1 is SNHLY, CDR2 FYNNEI. In DNA form, the CDR3 reads TGTGCCAGCACCATACCTGGCGGCAGGGAGGGCTACGAGCAGTACTTC. It is translated as CASTIPGGREGYEQYF.

V usage is TRBV4-3 and J usage is TRBJ2-3, with D possibly matching TRBD2 (5 bases). CDR1 and CDR2 from the germline V gene are LGHNA and YSLEER. Trimming pared 0 bases from V and 6 bases from J, leaving 19 bases between. The CDR3 spans 17 residues. CDR3 residues: CASSQEPGIELRDTQYF. Here the CDR3 DNA reads TGCGCCAGCAGCCAAGAGCCCGGGATCGAGTTGAGGGATACGCAGTATTTT.

The CDR3 is CASSQDRGTGSYNEQFF. CDR3 sequence (DNA): TGCGCCAGCAGCCAAGATAGAGGGACAGGGTCCTACAATGAGCAGTTCTTC. V and J are TRBV4-3 and TRBJ2-1; 9 bases fit TRBD1. With V trimmed by 0 bases and J by 1 base, 4 bases remained unmatched. Germline values: CDR1 LGHNA, CDR2 YSLEER. This CDR3 is 17 amino acids long.

This clone came up a few times. This rearrangement joins TRBV7-9 to TRBJ1-1, with TRBD1 matching over 7 bases. The ends lost 5 bases at V and 1 base at J; junction bases unmatched: 7. CDR1 and CDR2 (germline): SEHNR, FQNEAQ (reference sequence). The CDR3 contains 15 residues. CDR3 DNA sequence: TGTGCCAGCAGCCCGAGAGGGACAGCGAACACTGAAGCTTTCTTT. Amino acid sequence: CASSPRGTANTEAFF.

This clone appeared once. This chain uses TRBV7-9 with TRBJ2-7; tentatively, D is TRBD2 (6 bases). The ends were cut back, 0 bases at V and 2 bases at J, with 11 bases in the middle. This CDR3 comprises 15 residues. CDR1 and CDR2 (germline): SEHNR, FQNEAQ (reference sequence). CDR3 residues: CASSLASGSTYEQYF. The CDR3 nucleotides are TGTGCCAGCAGCTTAGCTAGCGGAAGCACCTACGAGCAGTACTTC.

The chain employs TRBV30 and TRBJ2-5; tentative D call: TRBD1 (5 bases). The germline CDR1 and CDR2 sequences are GTSNPN and SVGIG (reference sequence). The CDR3 is made up of 11 amino acids. This chain's CDR3 is CAWGMGETQYF. In DNA, the CDR3 is TGTGCATGGGGCATGGGCGAGACCCAGTACTTC.

The chain is built from TRBV4-2 and TRBJ2-7; 15 bases agree with TRBD2. The CDR3 runs 16 residues. Losses at the gene ends were 4 bases for V and 5 bases for J; bases not matched to a gene: 6. Germline V CDR1 and CDR2: LGHNA, YNFKEQ. This chain's CDR3 is CASSPGLAGGVDEQYF. The CDR3 coding sequence is TGTGCCAGCAGCCCCGGACTAGCGGGAGGGGTAGACGAGCAGTACTTC.

This chain joins TRBV15 and TRBJ2-1; D gene ambiguous. The CDR3 loop spans 15 amino acids. Germline CDR1 and CDR2: LNHNV and YYDKDF (reference sequence). The V end was cut by 0 bases, the J end by 4 bases, with 10 bases between. The CDR3 loop reads CATSRETGFYNEQFF. In DNA form, the CDR3 reads TGTGCCACCAGCAGAGAGACTGGCTTTTACAATGAGCAGTTCTTC.

The chain uses TRBV7-8 and TRBJ2-4, with a weak D call TRBD2 (5 bases). The length of the CDR3 is 15 residues. Trimming cost V 5 bases and J 0 bases, with 11 bases left between them. CDR1 and CDR2 (germline): SGHVS, FQNEAQ. The CDR3 bases are TGTGCCAGCAGCCTTCGGGGTACAGCCAAAAACATTCAGTACTTC. Its translation: CASSLRGTAKNIQYF.

As to this clone: The identical CDR3 is also encoded by other nucleotide sequences in the sample. The rearrangement uses TRBV30 and TRBJ2-7, with 16 bases matching TRBD2. Germline V gene sequence: CDR1 GTSNPN, CDR2 SVGIG (reference sequence). The CDR3 contains 14 residues. V dropped 4 bases and J dropped 7; count of bases not matched to a gene: 4. The CDR3: CAWKWGLAGGEQYF. CDR3 in DNA: TGTGCCTGGAAATGGGGACTAGCGGGAGGGGAGCAGTACTTC.

This rearrangement joins TRBV5-3 to TRBJ2-1; 7 nucleotides line up with TRBD2. TRBV5-3 is an ORF, with its function uncertain. This CDR3 has 16 amino acids. Trimming took 2 bases from V and 4 from J; bases not matched to a gene: 9. CDR3 sequence reads: CARSFYRSSGYNEQFF. As DNA, the CDR3 is TGTGCCAGAAGCTTCTATCGGTCTAGCGGATACAATGAGCAGTTCTTC.

V and J are TRBV13 and TRBJ2-7; D is perhaps TRBD2 (6 bases). The CDR3 has 13 residues. Trimming cost V 6 bases and J 2 bases, with 11 bases left between them. Germline CDR1 reads PRHDT; CDR2 reads FYEKMQ (reference sequence). The CDR3 loop reads CASRTSGAYEQYF. The CDR3 nucleotides are TGTGCCAGCAGGACTTCGGGGGCCTACGAGCAGTACTTC.

V is TRBV27 and J is TRBJ2-3; 11 nucleotides agree with TRBD2. CDR3 size: 18 residues. The trim removed 7 bases at V and 3 bases at J, leaving 15 bases unmatched. Germline CDR1 reads MNHEY; CDR2 reads SMNVEV (reference sequence). CDR3 sequence reads: CASTTFRASGGWTDTQYF. In nucleotides, the CDR3 is TGTGCCAGCACTACTTTTCGGGCTAGCGGGGGGTGGACAGATACGCAGTATTTT.

This chain connects TRBV30 to TRBJ2-5, with D tentatively TRBD2 (7 bases). The germline gives CDR1 GTSNPN, CDR2 SVGIG (reference sequence). CDR3 length: 12 residues. Deletions cut 5 bases from V and 4 bases from J, with 11 bases between. CDR3 nucleotides: TGTGCCTGGGGAGGGGGGGGAGAGACCCAGTACTTC. Its protein product is CAWGGGGETQYF.

This clone was observed a single time. The chain recombines TRBV6-1 with TRBJ2-7; 8 bases are a match to TRBD2. Germline V gives CDR1 MNHNS, CDR2 SASEGT. The V segment lost 6 bases and the J segment 7 bases; nucleotides outside the gene matches: 14. CDR3 length: 15 amino acids. This chain's CDR3 is CASRQLIGGAREQYF. CDR3 nucleotide sequence: TGTGCCAGCAGACAACTAATCGGGGGGGCGAGGGAGCAGTACTTC.

The chain couples TRBV30 to TRBJ2-5; D not resolved. Trimming removed 0 bases from V and 5 bases from J, with 13 bases in between. This CDR3 spans 14 amino acids. Per germline, CDR1 GTSNPN and CDR2 SVGIG (reference sequence). The CDR3 region has the DNA TGTGCCTGGAGTGTAACCGGTGCGGTGGAGACCCAGTACTTC. Amino acid sequence: CAWSVTGAVETQYF. Based on the CDR3 plus reference TRBV30 and TRBJ2-5, the full variable domain is SQTIHQWPATLVQPVGSPLSLECTVEGTSNPNLYWYRQAAGRGLQLLFYSVGIGQISSEVPQNLSASRPQDRQFILSSKKLLLSDSGFYLCAWSVTGAVETQYFGPGTRLLVL.

This rearrangement joins TRBV14 to TRBJ2-2; 8 bases are a match to TRBD1. CDR1 SGHDN and CDR2 FVKESK come from the germline V gene. After removal of 2 bases from V and 3 bases from J, the junction contained 8 bases not matched to a gene. This CDR3 is built from 17 residues. Here the CDR3 reads CASSQQRQGLDTGELFF. The CDR3 DNA reads as TGTGCCAGCAGCCAACAAAGACAGGGGTTGGACACCGGGGAGCTGTTTTTT.

The rearrangement uses TRBV5-8 and TRBJ2-1, with TRBD2 matching over 12 bases. V dropped 2 bases and J dropped 4; count of bases not matched to a gene: 1. CDR1 is SGHTS and CDR2 is YDEGEE in the germline V gene. The CDR3 spans 15 residues. CDR3 in DNA: TGTGCCAGCAGCTTAGGACTAGCGGGGTACAATGAGCAGTTCTTC. The encoded protein is CASSLGLAGYNEQFF.

This clone has just a few counts. The V call is TRBV4-2, the J call TRBJ2-7; perhaps TRBD1 as D (6 bases). Germline V lookup: CDR1 LGHNA, CDR2 YNFKEQ. Trimming cost V 1 base and J 4 bases, with 20 bases left between them. The CDR3 contains 17 residues. The CDR3 loop is CASSQVLASRGNYEQYF. The CDR3 nucleotides read TGTGCCAGCAGCCAAGTTCTGGCTAGCAGGGGTAATTACGAGCAGTACTTC.

CDR3 residues: CASSVAGGANTQYF. DNA for the CDR3: TGTGCCAGCAGCGTAGCGGGGGGGGCCAATACGCAGTATTTT. The rearrangement joins TRBV11-2 to TRBJ2-3; 11 bases agree with TRBD2. Germline V gene sequence: CDR1 SGHAT, CDR2 FQNNGV. The V gene end was trimmed by 5 bases and the J gene end by 7 bases; junction bases not matched to a gene: 5. The CDR3 contains 14 residues. Complete variable domain (other parts from reference TRBV11-2 and TRBJ2-3): EAGVAQSPRYKIIEKRQSVAFWCNPISGHATLYWYQQILGQGPKLLIQFQNNGVVDDSQLPKDRFSAERLKGVDSTLKIQPAKLEDSAVYLCASSVAGGANTQYFGPGTRLTVL.